This passage covers 8 T cell receptor beta chains from one sample sequenced in a study of blood T cell repertoires in COVID-19 (dated by TCRdb to the early 2020s). Library method: the immunoSEQ multiplex PCR assay. This immuneACCESS table, as held by TCRdb, lists in-frame sequences with V and J called but not all clones. Of the missing ones, under half trace to an unresolved V gene in checked studies; the others have no known cause. Here the sample has a few hundred thousand clones; 85% to 90% occur a single time. The ten biggest clones cover about 10% of the sample. Source material: PBMCs or T cells enriched from blood (not recorded which). These receptors were collected from a woman between 18 and 30 years old who had recovered from COVID-19.

The V call is TRBV7-9, the J call TRBJ2-1; unclear D gene. V was cut by 2 bases and J by 0 bases, with 17 bases left in between. Germline V gives CDR1 SEHNR, CDR2 FQNEAQ (reference sequence). The CDR3 consists of 18 residues. CDR3 region: CASSLKLRSPYSYNEQFF. CDR3 coding DNA: TGTGCCAGCAGCTTAAAGTTGCGGTCCCCATACTCCTACAATGAGCAGTTCTTC. The variable domain in full, completed from reference TRBV7-9 and TRBJ2-1, reads DTGVSQNPRHKITKRGQNVTFRCDPISEHNRLYWYRQTLGQGPEFLTYFQNEAQLEKSRLLSDRFSAERPKGSFSTLEIQRTEQGDSAMYLCASSLKLRSPYSYNEQFFGPGTRLTVL.

The chain couples TRBV15 to TRBJ2-2, with D perhaps matching TRBD1 (6 bases). Germline V CDR1 and CDR2: LNHNV, YYDKDF (reference sequence). V lost 1 base to trimming and J lost 6 bases, with 15 bases between them. The CDR3 is 16 amino acids. The CDR3 DNA is TGTGCCACCAGCAGAGTAGGGGGAATAAGGGCCGGGGAGCTGTTTTTT. Its protein is CATSRVGGIRAGELFF.

The chain joins TRBV10-2 to TRBJ2-3, with 10 bases identical to TRBD2. Trimming removed 6 bases from V and 1 base from J; junction bases left unmatched: 13. The CDR3 totals 18 residues. Germline lookup yields CDR1 WSHSY and CDR2 SAAADI. The CDR3 DNA reads as TGCGCCAGCAGCTACGCAATAGCGGGGGGCTGGGGCACAGATACGCAGTATTTT. It codes for CASSYAIAGGWGTDTQYF.

This clone was counted a single time. The chain is built from TRBV7-9 and TRBJ2-3; possibly TRBD1 for D (5 bases). The CDR3 runs 16 residues. V was cut by 4 bases and J by 0 bases, with 14 bases left in between. Germline V lookup: CDR1 SEHNR, CDR2 FQNEAQ (reference sequence). The CDR3 DNA follows: TGTGCCAGCAGCTACCCCCAGGGTCCCAGCACAGATACGCAGTATTTT. Translation gives CASSYPQGPSTDTQYF.

The chain combines TRBV7-9 with TRBJ1-5; weak D call: TRBD1 (5 bases). The CDR3 is 14 amino acids. Germline CDR1 and CDR2: SEHNR and FQNEAQ (reference sequence). Trimming removed 4 bases from V and 0 bases from J, with 7 bases in between. CDR3 nucleotide sequence: TGTGCCAGCAGCTCAGGGATTAGCAATCAGCCCCAGCATTTT. Protein: CASSSGISNQPQHF. Drawing the rest from reference TRBV7-9 and TRBJ1-5, the complete variable domain is DTGVSQNPRHKITKRGQNVTFRCDPISEHNRLYWYRQTLGQGPEFLTYFQNEAQLEKSRLLSDRFSAERPKGSFSTLEIQRTEQGDSAMYLCASSSGISNQPQHFGDGTRLSIL.

The table lists this clone with a few counts. The V call is TRBV2, the J call TRBJ1-6, with TRBD1 identical over 10 bases. The V gene's germline CDR1 is SNHLY and CDR2 FYNNEI. This CDR3 region has 15 residues. Unmatched junction bases numbered 6, after V lost 6 bases and J lost 7 bases. The CDR3: CASRPDRGQNSPLHF. CDR3 sequence (DNA): TGTGCCAGCAGGCCCGACAGGGGGCAAAATTCACCCCTCCACTTT.

The CDR3 region is CASSLGRGGEKLFF. In DNA, the CDR3 is TGCGCCAGCAGCTTGGGCAGGGGCGGTGAAAAACTGTTTTTT. The chain joins TRBV5-1 to TRBJ1-4; D is possibly TRBD1 (6 bases). The CDR3 is 14 amino acids. The V gene's germline CDR1 is SGHRS and CDR2 YFSETQ. V was clipped by 0 bases and J by 7 bases, with 10 bases between them.

The chain has TRBV7-5 and TRBJ1-5; the table gives TRBD1 as D, unverified against the DNA. TRBV7-5 is designated a pseudogene. CDR3 length: 15 amino acids. CDR3 in amino acids: CVRSHGTVSNQPQHF. CDR3 DNA: TGTGTCAGAAGCCACGGGACAGTTAGCAATCAGCCCCAGCATTTT.